This T cell receptor (beta chain) was captured by sequencing in a study of cytomegalovirus exposure and HLA in healthy donors. V lost 6 bases to trimming and J lost 5 bases; unmatched junction nucleotides: 15. Per the germline V gene, CDR1 is SQVTM and CDR2 is ANQGSEA. The CDR3 sequence is 16 residues long. Use of 60 Vbeta and 13 Jbeta primers characterized the PCR. The protocol was immunoSEQ multiplex PCR, while the TCRdb copy is restricted to in-frame clones and leaves out a portion. The sample spans about 210,000 clones; the ten largest clones claim around 0.95%. The V and J genes are TRBV29-1 and TRBJ2-2; 7 bases agree with TRBD1. The sequence derives from a woman aged 25 to 39 in good health and CMV-seropositive. Input material: PBMCs. CDR3 amino acids: CSVLPLTGRGTGELFF. The CDR3 bases are TGCAGCGTCCTTCCTTTGACAGGGCGTGGGACCGGGGAGCTGTTTTTT.